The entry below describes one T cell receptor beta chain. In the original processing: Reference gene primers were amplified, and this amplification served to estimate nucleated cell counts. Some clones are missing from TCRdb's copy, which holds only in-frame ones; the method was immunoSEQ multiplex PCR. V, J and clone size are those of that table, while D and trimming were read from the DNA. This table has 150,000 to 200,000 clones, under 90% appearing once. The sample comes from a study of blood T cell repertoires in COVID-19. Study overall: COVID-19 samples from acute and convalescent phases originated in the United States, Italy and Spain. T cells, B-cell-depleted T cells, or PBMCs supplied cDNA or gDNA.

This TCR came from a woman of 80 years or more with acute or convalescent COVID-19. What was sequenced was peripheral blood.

The CDR3 region is CASSAQGFVQYF. The CDR3 DNA reads TGTGCCAGCAGCGCACAGGGTTTCGTGCAGTACTTC. This rearrangement joins TRBV5-5 to TRBJ2-7; D might be TRBD1 (6 bases). The V end lost 4 bases, the J end lost 9 bases, and 14 bases lay between the germline ends. Germline V gene data show CDR1 as SGHKS and CDR2 as YYEKEE (reference sequence). The CDR3 covers 12 residues.